This passage covers 3 T cell receptor beta chains from one sample sequenced in a study of blood T cell repertoires in COVID-19. Produced via immunoSEQ multiplex PCR; TCRdb's table is partial and in-frame only. The data hold around 76,000 clones, with around 83% observed a single time. Sequenced input: peripheral blood. All receptors come from a man younger than 45 with COVID-19, enrolled during active disease.

This chain links TRBV20-1 with TRBJ1-1; D remains unclear. CDR3 size: 11 residues. CDR1 DFQATT and CDR2 SNEGSKA come from the germline V gene (reference sequence). V gave up 7 bases and J gave up 2 bases, with 8 bases separating them. CDR3 nucleotides: TGCAGTGGCCTAGACAACACTGAAGCTTTCTTT. It translates to CSGLDNTEAFF.

This rearrangement joins TRBV6-5 to TRBJ1-2; D might be TRBD1 (6 bases). This CDR3 has 13 amino acids. Trimming shortened V by 6 bases and J by 8 bases, and 16 bases separated the two germline ends. CDR1 and CDR2 (germline): MNHEY, SVGAGI. CDR3 in DNA: TGTGCCAGCAGAAAGCAGGGGTCTGGAGGCTACACCTTC. Protein sequence: CASRKQGSGGYTF.

The CDR3 sequence: CASSLLFQGASEKLFF. The CDR3 nucleotides read TGTGCCAGCAGCTTACTTTTTCAGGGGGCGAGTGAAAAACTGTTTTTT. J is TRBJ1-4 and V is TRBV7-9, with 8 bases matching TRBD1. This CDR3 is 16 amino acids long. The germline V gene has CDR1 SEHNR and CDR2 FQNEAQ (reference sequence). The J segment lost 7 bases and the V segment lost 2 bases, leaving 9 bases of the junction unmatched.